Listed below are T cell receptor beta chains from one sample, sequenced in a study of blood T cell repertoires in COVID-19. TCRdb keeps only in-frame clones here, not all; method: immunoSEQ multiplex PCR. The sample contains around 200,000 clones, 70% to 90% of which appear only once. The sample comprised peripheral blood. These receptors all come from a woman aged 80 or over with acute or convalescent COVID-19. Both conserved end residues are part of each CDR3. The order of the fields is D gene, J gene, V gene, clone size, CDR3 DNA, CDR3 protein. The D gene is left open where the match is weak. Expanded clones get a size class; other rows say once, few or many, or leave the size out.

d_gene: -
j_gene: TRBJ2-1
v_gene: TRBV7-2
abundance: -
CDR3nt: TGTGCCAGCAGCTTAGCGCTCCCTAGCGAGGTCTACAATGAGCAGTTCTTC
CDR3aa: CASSLALPSEVYNEQFF

d_gene: TRBD2
j_gene: TRBJ2-7
v_gene: TRBV7-2
abundance: -
CDR3nt: TGTGCCAGCAGCTTAGGACGGGAGGGGACCTACGAGCAGTACTTC
CDR3aa: CASSLGREGTYEQYF

d_gene: -
j_gene: TRBJ2-5
v_gene: TRBV19
abundance: once
CDR3nt: TGTGCCAGTAGTCCAGCCGGGAGTTTGGGCCAAGAGACCCAGTACTTC
CDR3aa: CASSPAGSLGQETQYF

d_gene: TRBD2
j_gene: TRBJ2-1
v_gene: TRBV4-1
abundance: -
CDR3nt: TGCGCCAGCAGCCAGGAGGGAGGGTACAATGAGCAGTTCTTC
CDR3aa: CASSQEGGYNEQFF

d_gene: TRBD1
j_gene: TRBJ1-2
v_gene: TRBV7-3
abundance: -
CDR3nt: TGTGCCAGCAGCTCCAGAACAGGGGATGGCTACACCTTC
CDR3aa: CASSSRTGDGYTF

d_gene: TRBD1
j_gene: TRBJ2-1
v_gene: TRBV3-1/TRBV3-2
abundance: -
CDR3nt: TGTGCCAGCAGCCCCTCGGACAGGGGAATCAATGAGCAGTTCTTC
CDR3aa: CASSPSDRGINEQFF

d_gene: TRBD1
j_gene: TRBJ1-2
v_gene: TRBV5-5
abundance: -
CDR3nt: TGTGCCAGCACAACTATGGGGACAGGGCTGAATGGCTACACCTTC
CDR3aa: CASTTMGTGLNGYTF

d_gene: -
j_gene: TRBJ1-1
v_gene: TRBV19
abundance: -
CDR3nt: TGTGCCAGCAAACCGCGGGGCAGCCAGAGAAACACTGAAGCTTTCTTT
CDR3aa: CASKPRGSQRNTEAFF

d_gene: -
j_gene: TRBJ1-4
v_gene: TRBV6-5
abundance: few
CDR3nt: TGTGCCAGCAGCCGGGAACGAGGAAAACTGTTTTTT
CDR3aa: CASSRERGKLFF

d_gene: -
j_gene: TRBJ1-2
v_gene: TRBV18
abundance: few
CDR3nt: TGTGCCAGCTCAGACAGTCCTTCCCAAGGCTACACCTTC
CDR3aa: CASSDSPSQGYTF

d_gene: TRBD2
j_gene: TRBJ2-3
v_gene: TRBV19
abundance: -
CDR3nt: TGTGCCAGTAGCCACGGGACTAGCGGAGGCACAGATACGCAGTATTTT
CDR3aa: CASSHGTSGGTDTQYF

d_gene: TRBD2
j_gene: TRBJ2-1
v_gene: TRBV5-1
abundance: -
CDR3nt: TGCGCCAGCAGCCCTCCCGGGACTAGTACAGGCCATGAGCAGTTCTTC
CDR3aa: CASSPPGTSTGHEQFF

d_gene: TRBD2
j_gene: TRBJ2-1
v_gene: TRBV11-2
abundance: -
CDR3nt: TGTGCCAGCAGCGCCAAGCGGGGACGGCAGTTCTTC
CDR3aa: CASSAKRGRQFF

d_gene: -
j_gene: TRBJ1-4
v_gene: TRBV6-5
abundance: -
CDR3nt: TGTGCCAGCAGACAGTTAGGAATTTATGAAAAACTGTTTTTT
CDR3aa: CASRQLGIYEKLFF

d_gene: -
j_gene: TRBJ1-1
v_gene: TRBV7-8
abundance: -
CDR3nt: TGTGCCAGCAGTTTCCAAACAGGGAACACTGAAGCTTTCTTT
CDR3aa: CASSFQTGNTEAFF

d_gene: -
j_gene: TRBJ2-7
v_gene: TRBV12-3/TRBV12-4
abundance: -
CDR3nt: TGTGCCAGCAGTTTAGAGTGGAGCTACGAGCAGTACTTC
CDR3aa: CASSLEWSYEQYF